This TCR beta chain derives from a study of CD8 T cells in Susac syndrome (dated by TCRdb to between 2017 and 2020). Background for the entire study: The study used repertoire sequencing to test whether antigen drove CD8+ T cell activation and differentiation in Susac syndrome.

The paper's findings and limits, for the study overall: The TCR sequencing and HLA analysis was acknowledged to have included a relatively small number of individuals.

V is pared back by 8 bases and J by 1 base, with 15 bases lying between the germline termini. From cysteine to phenylalanine, the CDR3 is 14 amino acids long. The read is trimmed to its CDR3 DNA, 42 bases read in frame from base 1. CDR1 and CDR2, per the germline V gene (reference sequence), are GTSNPN and SVGIG. A word on this clonotype: Its antigen is not yet known. The input lacks base qualities; no much larger clone sits a single base away.

Peripheral blood CD8+ and CD4+ T cells from healthy donors, Susac syndrome patients and multiple sclerosis patients were profiled by high-throughput TCR beta sequencing. The multiple sclerosis controls were treatment-naive patients whose relapsing-remitting disease, either stable or active, fulfilled the revised McDonald criteria. Bulk CD8+ and CD4+ T cells were purified by magnetic negative isolation, while CD8+ TEMRA cells were enriched using FACS. Blood was collected in EDTA tubes and processed within 24 hours, with PBMCs isolated through density gradient centrifugation. PBMCs destined for TCR sequencing were cryopreserved in liquid nitrogen and later thawed in a 37 °C water bath. The sorted or isolated CD4+, CD8+ and CD8+ TEMRA cells had a purity of 90% or higher. RNA was extracted using the RNeasy kit, and about 0.5 to 1 ug of the RNA was reverse transcribed with random hexamers. The immunoSEQ multiplex PCR assay, covering 54 Vbeta and 13 Jbeta segments, was used to amplify TCR beta CDR3 regions. To correct PCR amplification bias, a synthetic template baseline was used for both primer optimization and computational correction. Turning to the authors' computational methods: Only productive sequences were kept, with reads annotated to V, D and J genes according to IMGT and analyzed in immunoSEQ Analyzer. Clonality was calculated as one minus the Shannon entropy normalized by log2 of the number of productive unique sequences. Public and private clones were assessed among the 100 most prevalent clones of each patient and control. Clones were defined as Susac-specific if absent from the healthy and MS cohorts, from around 1,100 published viral clones and from other ImmuneACCESS disease sequences. TCRdb trimmed public reads at Q25 via fastp, called clones via MiXCR and kept in-frame beta chains. Rows are combined by CDR3 protein, so each entry shows the most common genes and DNA. Here the V and J calls rest on TCRdb's processing, not on the authors' analysis. The sample contains approximately 270,000 distinct CDR3 sequences, approximately 92% of them found a single time. The ten largest clones take up about 0.071% of the sample.

Material for sequencing was CD4+ T cells from PBMCs. The clonotype was recovered from a human donor with multiple sclerosis. The rearrangement combines TRBV30 with TRBJ1-5; the D gene is unclear. The CDR3 reads CASSSKGSNQPQHF. The nucleotides read TGTGCCAGCTCTTCGAAGGGCAGCAATCAGCCCCAGCATTTT.